A single sample is the source of the 31 T cell receptor beta chains below, sequenced in a study of beta chain features in type 1 diabetes. These receptors' antigens are unknown. Overall study results and limits: There was a moderate but significant shortening of TCRB CDR3s in all four CD4+ subsets of Type 1 diabetes patients.

cDNA synthesis used the whole RNA isolate, giving expressed TCRB sequences. Repertoires were generated with immunoSEQ multiplex PCR, while TCRdb's copy carries only in-frame clones and drops some. The sample gives fewer than 400,000 clones, approximately 10% of which show up once; roughly 1% is in the top ten. Sequencing was carried out using central memory CD4+ T cells from blood. All receptors come from a man aged 25 to 40 with type 1 diabetes.

CDR3 in DNA: TGCGCCAGCAGCCAAGATTCGGTGGGGGTGGGGAACACTGAAGCTTTCTTT. Its translation is CASSQDSVGVGNTEAFF. V is TRBV4-1 and J is TRBJ1-1, with a possible D match to TRBD1 (5 bases). This CDR3 has 17 residues. V was trimmed by 0 bases and J by 1 base, leaving 15 bases between them. Germline V gene sequence: CDR1 MGHRA, CDR2 YSYEKL.

V usage is TRBV9 and J usage is TRBJ2-5; 8 bases line up with TRBD2. The trim removed 0 bases at V and 5 bases at J, leaving 6 bases unmatched. This CDR3 is 15 amino acids long. Germline CDR1 and CDR2: SGDLS and YYNGEE. The CDR3 sequence: CASSVAGGPVETQYF. The DNA for the CDR3 is TGTGCCAGCAGCGTAGCGGGGGGGCCTGTGGAGACCCAGTACTTC.

This chain joins TRBV5-8 and TRBJ2-5; 8 nucleotides agree with TRBD1. This CDR3 comprises 15 residues. V was pared by 1 base and J by 5 bases, with 7 bases of the junction left unmatched. Germline CDR1 is SGHTS and CDR2 is YDEGEE. The CDR3 DNA follows: TGTGCCAGCAGCTTGAGGCAGGGGGCGGTGGAGACCCAGTACTTC. Its protein is CASSLRQGAVETQYF.

V is TRBV20-1 and J is TRBJ2-5; D might be TRBD2 (6 bases). CDR3 size: 11 residues. Germline values: CDR1 DFQATT, CDR2 SNEGSKA (reference sequence). The CDR3 bases are TGCAGCGGGACTCTACAAGAGACCCAGTACTTC. Its translation: CSGTLQETQYF.

This clone was counted only a few times. The chain is built from TRBV6-1 and TRBJ2-5; D may match TRBD1 or TRBD2 (6 bases each). V gave up 0 bases and J gave up 5 bases, with 10 bases separating them. The CDR3 extends over 14 amino acids. Germline CDR1 and CDR2: MNHNS and SASEGT. The CDR3 sequence: CASSEAGGWETQYF. CDR3 nucleotides: TGTGCCAGCAGTGAAGCGGGGGGCTGGGAGACCCAGTACTTC.

The chain recombines TRBV27 with TRBJ1-5; the D is unclear. V was clipped by 4 bases and J by 5 bases, with 6 bases between them. This CDR3 has 12 amino acids. Per germline, CDR1 MNHEY and CDR2 SMNVEV (reference sequence). CDR3 region: CASSSRDQPQHF. CDR3 nucleotides: TGTGCCAGCAGTTCCCGAGATCAGCCCCAGCATTTT.

This clone was observed a few times. This sequence joins TRBV5-1 and TRBJ2-1, with a weak D call TRBD2 (6 bases). This CDR3 comprises 14 residues. From germline, CDR1 is SGHRS and CDR2 YFSETQ. Trimming shortened V by 4 bases and J by 7 bases, and 15 bases separated the two germline ends. In DNA form, the CDR3 reads TGCGCCAGCAGCCCACAGACGGGGGATAATGAGCAGTTCTTC. Translating it yields CASSPQTGDNEQFF.

The chain recombines TRBV12-5 with TRBJ1-5, with D unclear. Trimming removed 8 bases at V and 1 base at J, with 12 bases between. This CDR3 is built from 14 residues. The germline V gene encodes CDR1 LGHNT and CDR2 FRNRAP. CDR3 region: CASRLSGSNQPQHF. CDR3 coding DNA: TGTGCTAGTCGACTATCTGGGAGCAATCAGCCCCAGCATTTT.

The rearrangement joins TRBV5-1 to TRBJ1-6; D not certain. V shed 0 bases and J shed 10 bases, with 11 bases lying between them. This CDR3 is 14 amino acids long. Germline V gives CDR1 SGHRS, CDR2 YFSETQ. This chain's CDR3 is CASSLVGLGSPLHF. The DNA for the CDR3 is TGCGCCAGCAGCTTGGTAGGTTTAGGCTCACCCCTCCACTTT.

V gene TRBV4-1 combines with J gene TRBJ2-5; D is possibly TRBD2 (6 bases). V was clipped by 1 base and J by 2 bases, with 11 bases between them. CDR3 length: 15 amino acids. In germline, CDR1 is MGHRA, CDR2 YSYEKL. The CDR3 sequence: CASSQVGAGQETQYF. The CDR3 DNA reads TGCGCCAGCAGCCAAGTTGGGGCGGGGCAAGAGACCCAGTACTTC.

The sample holds a few counts of this clone. The genes are TRBV11-2 and TRBJ2-3; D may correspond to TRBD1 or TRBD2 (5 bases each). The ends were cut back, 8 bases at V and 6 bases at J, with 15 bases in the middle. The CDR3 is 13 residues long. The germline V gene encodes CDR1 SGHAT and CDR2 FQNNGV. CDR3 in DNA: TGTGCCAGCCGTCTCGGGGCCTTCGATACGCAGTATTTT. It codes for CASRLGAFDTQYF.

This clone was counted a few times. V usage is TRBV9 and J usage is TRBJ2-6; TRBD1 matches 10 bases. The CDR3 contains 18 residues. The V and J ends lost 7 bases and 1 base, in that order; junction bases with no gene match: 11. Germline loops: CDR1 SGDLS, CDR2 YYNGEE. The CDR3 DNA is TGTGCCAGCTGCGCGACAGGGGGCGCGATGTCTGGGGCCAACGTCCTGACTTTC. Translating it yields CASCATGGAMSGANVLTF.

This clone occurred a few times. The genes are TRBV27 and TRBJ1-4; D possibly corresponds to TRBD1 (5 bases). Trimming removed 4 bases at V and 10 bases at J, with 16 bases between. The germline V gene has CDR1 MNHEY and CDR2 SMNVEV (reference sequence). CDR3 length: 14 amino acids. As DNA, the CDR3 is TGTGCCAGCAGTTCACTCCAGGGTTCGGGAAAACTGTTTTTT. Its protein is CASSSLQGSGKLFF.

This clone turned up a few times. V usage is TRBV6-5 and J usage is TRBJ2-2; D perhaps matches TRBD2 (5 bases). Germline CDR1 reads MNHEY; CDR2 reads SVGAGI. The CDR3 is 15 amino acids. The V end lost 7 bases, the J end lost 2 bases, and 14 bases lay between the germline ends. This CDR3 reads CASTSPGGNTGELFF. The CDR3 DNA reads as TGTGCCAGCACCTCACCAGGAGGTAACACCGGGGAGCTGTTTTTT.

This clone was counted between two and nine times. V and J are TRBV6-5 and TRBJ1-4, with a weak D call TRBD1 (5 bases). The CDR3 contains 15 residues. Germline CDR1 and CDR2: MNHEY and SVGAGI. V dropped 5 bases and J dropped 4 bases, with 14 bases sitting between them. Here the CDR3 reads CASSPRTTHNEKLFF. The CDR3 bases are TGTGCCAGCAGTCCCCGGACAACCCATAATGAAAAACTGTTTTTT.

V gene TRBV5-1 combines with J gene TRBJ2-2; D unresolved. The ends were cut back, 2 bases at V and 2 bases at J, with 13 bases in the middle. The CDR3 consists of 16 residues. Germline loops: CDR1 SGHRS, CDR2 YFSETQ. The CDR3 coding sequence is TGCGCCAGCAGCTTCTGGCAGCTGCGAAACACCGGGGAGCTGTTTTTT. Its translation: CASSFWQLRNTGELFF.

The chain carries TRBV5-1 and TRBJ1-2; 7 bases map to TRBD1. There are 14 residues in the CDR3. Germline loops: CDR1 SGHRS, CDR2 YFSETQ. The junction had 2 bases not matched to a gene; V was cut back by 0 bases and J by 3 bases. In DNA form, the CDR3 reads TGCGCCAGCAGCTTGGGAGACAGGGACTATGGCTACACCTTC. Translating it yields CASSLGDRDYGYTF.

This clone appeared a few times. This chain connects TRBV7-2 to TRBJ2-1; D gene unclear. Trimming took 4 bases from V and 8 from J, leaving 9 bases between them. CDR1 and CDR2 from the germline V gene are SGHTA and FQGNSA. This CDR3 spans 12 amino acids. The CDR3 region is CASSSYGYEQFF. The CDR3 DNA follows: TGTGCCAGCAGCTCCTATGGCTATGAGCAGTTCTTC.

The CDR3: CASSPGQARAFF. The CDR3 region has the DNA TGTGCCAGCAGCCCCGGGCAGGCCCGAGCTTTCTTT. The gene calls are TRBV13 and TRBJ1-1; no clear D. The CDR3 runs to 12 residues. Germline V lookup: CDR1 PRHDT, CDR2 FYEKMQ (reference sequence). Trimming took off 5 bases at V and 10 bases at J, with 14 bases between the two ends.

This clone has just a few counts. The chain couples TRBV6-5 to TRBJ1-5, with D perhaps matching TRBD1 (6 bases). Germline loops: CDR1 MNHEY, CDR2 SVGAGI. The CDR3 covers 14 residues. V lost 0 bases and J lost 6, with 9 bases in between. The CDR3 spells CASSYSSRGQPQHF. The DNA of the CDR3 is TGTGCCAGCAGTTACTCGAGCAGGGGTCAGCCCCAGCATTTT.

The sample holds a few counts of this clone. This chain joins TRBV7-2 and TRBJ2-1; the D gene is possibly TRBD2 (7 bases). This CDR3 is built from 15 residues. Trimming removed 4 bases from V and 6 bases from J, with 16 bases in between. CDR1 and CDR2 from the germline V gene are SGHTA and FQGNSA. Written as DNA, the CDR3 is TGTGCCAGCAGCTATCTTGCGGGGGCGGGCAATGAGCAGTTCTTC. Its translation: CASSYLAGAGNEQFF.

The V and J genes are TRBV10-1 and TRBJ2-3; possibly TRBD1 for D (5 bases). This CDR3 has 14 residues. Per the germline V gene, CDR1 is WNHNN and CDR2 is SYGVQD (reference sequence). V shed 6 bases and J shed 4 bases, with 14 bases lying between them. The CDR3 loop is CASSDQGRPDTQYF. CDR3 sequence (DNA): TGCGCCAGCAGCGATCAGGGTAGGCCAGATACGCAGTATTTT.

The rearrangement joins TRBV6-1 to TRBJ1-2, with D unresolved. The CDR3 has 15 amino acids. The ends were cut back, 0 bases at V and 4 bases at J, with 12 bases in the middle. Per the germline V gene, CDR1 is MNHNS and CDR2 is SASEGT. The CDR3 spells CASSEAHGPPYGYTF. The CDR3 nucleotides read TGTGCCAGCAGTGAAGCGCACGGGCCCCCCTATGGCTACACCTTC.

V gene TRBV7-9 combines with J gene TRBJ2-5; 9 positions match TRBD1. This CDR3 is built from 15 residues. Per germline, CDR1 SEHNR and CDR2 FQNEAQ (reference sequence). Trimming removed 1 base from V and 4 bases from J; junction bases left unmatched: 4. The CDR3 spells CASSLGDRDGETQYF. The CDR3 DNA follows: TGTGCCAGCAGCTTAGGGGACAGGGATGGAGAGACCCAGTACTTC.

This clone has a handful of counts. Here the CDR3 DNA reads TGTGCCATCAGTGAGGGGACAGGGTCTGAGACCCAGTACTTC. Its protein product is CAISEGTGSETQYF. V gene TRBV10-3 combines with J gene TRBJ2-5; 9 bases align to TRBD1. The CDR3 loop spans 14 amino acids. Germline CDR1 and CDR2: ENHRY and SYGVKD. V shed 2 bases, J shed 5 bases, and the junction held 3 bases outside the gene matches.

The CDR3 DNA reads TGTGCCAGCAAGGGCGGGGGGAAAACAGATACGCAGTATTTT. This encodes CASKGGGKTDTQYF. This chain joins TRBV2 and TRBJ2-3; 8 positions match TRBD2. Germline V lookup: CDR1 SNHLY, CDR2 FYNNEI. The CDR3 contains 14 residues. V trimming: 7 bases; J trimming: 3 bases; junction bases outside the gene matches: 6.

This clone was found a few times. The chain combines TRBV5-1 with TRBJ2-7, with D tentatively TRBD1 (6 bases). Germline CDR1 SGHRS, CDR2 YFSETQ. The CDR3 extends over 15 amino acids. V was cut by 7 bases and J by 6 bases, with 23 bases left in between. The CDR3 nucleotides are TGCGCCAGCGCACCATTACCGACCGGGACATTCGAGCAGTACTTC. Translation: CASAPLPTGTFEQYF.

The CDR3 loop reads CASSLLAGARTDTQYF. The DNA for the CDR3 is TGTGCCAGCAGCCTTCTAGCGGGGGCCCGCACAGATACGCAGTATTTT. V is TRBV5-6 and J is TRBJ2-3, with 10 bases matching TRBD2. The ends lost 4 bases at V and 1 base at J; junction bases unmatched: 6. Germline V gene data show CDR1 as SGHDT and CDR2 as YYEEEE. The CDR3 loop spans 16 amino acids.

This sequence joins TRBV25-1 and TRBJ2-1; 7 bases match TRBD1. J was trimmed by 7 bases and V by 5 bases; bases with no gene match: 17. CDR1 and CDR2 from the germline V gene are MGHDK and SYGVNS. The CDR3 has 17 amino acids. CDR3 DNA sequence: TGTGCCAGCAGTCCTCAGTCGACAGGACGCAGGGGGAATGAGCAGTTCTTC. This gives the protein CASSPQSTGRRGNEQFF.

A few counts support this clone. The chain joins TRBV7-9 to TRBJ2-1; perhaps D is TRBD1 or TRBD2 (5 bases each). The ends were cut back, 5 bases at V and 5 bases at J, with 13 bases in the middle. This CDR3 spans 14 amino acids. Germline CDR1 is SEHNR and CDR2 is FQNEAQ (reference sequence). CDR3 region: CASSPRDHHNEQFF. The CDR3 region has the DNA TGTGCCAGCAGCCCCCGGGACCATCACAATGAGCAGTTCTTC.

This chain links TRBV25-1 with TRBJ1-4, with D maybe TRBD1 (6 bases). The CDR3 runs 14 residues. Germline V gene sequence: CDR1 MGHDK, CDR2 SYGVNS. With 5 bases removed from V and 1 base from J, the gap between germline ends came to 8 bases. The CDR3 loop is CASSKQGTNEKLFF. For the CDR3, the DNA is TGTGCCAGCAGTAAACAGGGAACTAATGAAAAACTGTTTTTT.